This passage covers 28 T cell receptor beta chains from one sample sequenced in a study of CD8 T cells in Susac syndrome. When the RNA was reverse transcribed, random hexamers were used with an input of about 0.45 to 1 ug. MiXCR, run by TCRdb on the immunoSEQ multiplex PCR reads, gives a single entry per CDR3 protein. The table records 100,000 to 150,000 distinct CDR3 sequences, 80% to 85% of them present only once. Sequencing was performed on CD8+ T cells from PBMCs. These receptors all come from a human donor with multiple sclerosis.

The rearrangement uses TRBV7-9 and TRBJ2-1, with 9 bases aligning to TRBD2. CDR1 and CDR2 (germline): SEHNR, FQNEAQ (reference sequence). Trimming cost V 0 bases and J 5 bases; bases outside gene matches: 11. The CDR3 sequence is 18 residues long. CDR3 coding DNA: TGTGCCAGCAGCTTAGCGCAGGGTAGCGGGAGTTCTCACAATGAGCAGTTCTTC. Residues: CASSLAQGSGSSHNEQFF.

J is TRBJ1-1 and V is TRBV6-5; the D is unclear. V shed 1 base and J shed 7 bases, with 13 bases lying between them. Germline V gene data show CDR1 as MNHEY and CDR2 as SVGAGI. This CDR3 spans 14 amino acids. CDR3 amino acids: CASSYWSQYNEAFF. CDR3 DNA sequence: TGTGCCAGCAGTTACTGGAGTCAGTACAATGAAGCTTTCTTT.

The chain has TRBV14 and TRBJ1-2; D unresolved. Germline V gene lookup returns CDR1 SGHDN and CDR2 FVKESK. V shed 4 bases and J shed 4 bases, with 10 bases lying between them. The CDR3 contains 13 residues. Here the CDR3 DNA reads TGTGCCAGCAGCCCCATAGGGATCTATGGCTACACCTTC. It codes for CASSPIGIYGYTF.

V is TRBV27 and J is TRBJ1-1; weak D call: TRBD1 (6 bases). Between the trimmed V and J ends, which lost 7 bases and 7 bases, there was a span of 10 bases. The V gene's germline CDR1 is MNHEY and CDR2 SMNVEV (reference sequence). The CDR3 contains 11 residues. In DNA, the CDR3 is TGTGCCAGCACCATAGGGGGTGAAGCTTTCTTT. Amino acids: CASTIGGEAFF.

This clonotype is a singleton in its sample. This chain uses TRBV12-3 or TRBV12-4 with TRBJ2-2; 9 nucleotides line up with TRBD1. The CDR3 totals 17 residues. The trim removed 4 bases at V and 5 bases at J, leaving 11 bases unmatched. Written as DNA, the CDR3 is TGTGCCAGCAGTTCCCCAGCCGGGACAGGGATAACCGGGGAGCTGTTTTTT. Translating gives CASSSPAGTGITGELFF.

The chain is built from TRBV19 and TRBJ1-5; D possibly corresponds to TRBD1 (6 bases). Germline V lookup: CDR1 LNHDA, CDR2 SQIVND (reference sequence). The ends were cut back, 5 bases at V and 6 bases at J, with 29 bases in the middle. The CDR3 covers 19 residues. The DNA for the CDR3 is TGTGCCAGTAGTGGGCGGGGGCCCGGTAAAGAGGAAGGGGGTCAGCCCCAGCATTTT. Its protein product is CASSGRGPGKEEGGQPQHF.

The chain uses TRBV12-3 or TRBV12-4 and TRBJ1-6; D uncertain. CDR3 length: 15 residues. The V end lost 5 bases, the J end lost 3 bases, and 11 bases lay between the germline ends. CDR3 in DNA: TGTGCCAGCAGTCCCTCTCGGGACTATAATTCACCCCTCCACTTT. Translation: CASSPSRDYNSPLHF.

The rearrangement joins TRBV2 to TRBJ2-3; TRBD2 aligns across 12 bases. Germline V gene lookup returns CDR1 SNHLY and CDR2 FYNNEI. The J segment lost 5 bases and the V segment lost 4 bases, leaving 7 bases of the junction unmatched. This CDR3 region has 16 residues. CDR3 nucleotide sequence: TGTGCCAGCAGTGTCCGACTAGCGGGGGAGGGAGATACGCAGTATTTT. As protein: CASSVRLAGEGDTQYF.

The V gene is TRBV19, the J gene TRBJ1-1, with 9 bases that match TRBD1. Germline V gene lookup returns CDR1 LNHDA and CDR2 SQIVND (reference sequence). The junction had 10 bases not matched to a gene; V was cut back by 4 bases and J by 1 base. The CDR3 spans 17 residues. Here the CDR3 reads CASSNRDRDARNTEAFF. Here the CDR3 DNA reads TGTGCCAGTAGTAACCGGGACAGGGATGCTAGGAACACTGAAGCTTTCTTT.

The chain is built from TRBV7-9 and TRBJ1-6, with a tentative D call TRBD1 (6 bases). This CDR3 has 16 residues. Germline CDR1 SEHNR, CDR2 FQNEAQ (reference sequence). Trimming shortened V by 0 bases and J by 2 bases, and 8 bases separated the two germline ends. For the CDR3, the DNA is TGTGCCAGCAGCTTAGCGGACAGAGCCTATAATTCACCCCTCCACTTT. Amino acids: CASSLADRAYNSPLHF.

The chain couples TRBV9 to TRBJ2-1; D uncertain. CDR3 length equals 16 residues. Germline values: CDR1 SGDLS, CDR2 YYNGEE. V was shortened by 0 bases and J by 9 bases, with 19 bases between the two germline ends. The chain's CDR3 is CASSVASELGYGEQFF. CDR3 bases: TGTGCCAGCAGCGTAGCTTCCGAGTTGGGTTATGGTGAGCAGTTCTTC.

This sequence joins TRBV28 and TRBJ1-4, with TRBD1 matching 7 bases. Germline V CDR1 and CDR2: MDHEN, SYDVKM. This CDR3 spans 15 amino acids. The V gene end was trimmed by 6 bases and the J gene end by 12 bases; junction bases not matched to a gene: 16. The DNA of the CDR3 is TGTGCCAGCAGAGAAAATCCGGGACAGACTTACGAACTGTTTTTT. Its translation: CASRENPGQTYELFF.

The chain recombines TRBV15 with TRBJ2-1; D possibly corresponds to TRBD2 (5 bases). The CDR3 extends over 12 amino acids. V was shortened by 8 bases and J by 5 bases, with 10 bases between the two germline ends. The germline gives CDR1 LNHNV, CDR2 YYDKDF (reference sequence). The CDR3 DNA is TGTGCCACCTCGGACGGGAACAATGAGCAGTTCTTC. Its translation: CATSDGNNEQFF.

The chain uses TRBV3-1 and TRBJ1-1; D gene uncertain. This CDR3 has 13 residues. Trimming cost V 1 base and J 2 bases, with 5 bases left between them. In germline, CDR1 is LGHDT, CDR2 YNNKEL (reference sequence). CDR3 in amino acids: CASSQVGNTEAFF. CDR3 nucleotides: TGTGCCAGCAGCCAAGTAGGTAACACTGAAGCTTTCTTT.

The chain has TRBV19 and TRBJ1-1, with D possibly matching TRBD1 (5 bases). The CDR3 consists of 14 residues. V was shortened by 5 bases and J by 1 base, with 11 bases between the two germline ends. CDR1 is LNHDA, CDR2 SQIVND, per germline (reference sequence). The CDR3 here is CASSGGAWNTEAFF. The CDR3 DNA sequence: TGTGCCAGTAGTGGCGGGGCTTGGAACACTGAAGCTTTCTTT.

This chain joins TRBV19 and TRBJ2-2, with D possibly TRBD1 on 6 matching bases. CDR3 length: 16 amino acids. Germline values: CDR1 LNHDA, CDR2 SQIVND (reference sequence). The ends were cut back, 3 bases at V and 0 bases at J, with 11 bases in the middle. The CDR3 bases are TGTGCCAGTAGTATGGGCCGGACAGCGAACACCGGGGAGCTGTTTTTT. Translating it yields CASSMGRTANTGELFF.

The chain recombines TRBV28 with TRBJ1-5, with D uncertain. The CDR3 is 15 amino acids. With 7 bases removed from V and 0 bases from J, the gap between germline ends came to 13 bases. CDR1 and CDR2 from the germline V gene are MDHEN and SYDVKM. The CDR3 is CASKQARTSNQPQHF. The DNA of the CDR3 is TGTGCCAGCAAGCAAGCACGGACTAGCAATCAGCCCCAGCATTTT.

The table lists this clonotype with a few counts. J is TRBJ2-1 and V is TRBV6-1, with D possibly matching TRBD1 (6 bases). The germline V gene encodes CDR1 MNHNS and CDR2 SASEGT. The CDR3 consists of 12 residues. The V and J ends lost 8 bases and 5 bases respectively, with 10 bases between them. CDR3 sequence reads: CASQGPHNEQFF. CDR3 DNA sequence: TGTGCCAGCCAGGGGCCCCACAATGAGCAGTTCTTC.

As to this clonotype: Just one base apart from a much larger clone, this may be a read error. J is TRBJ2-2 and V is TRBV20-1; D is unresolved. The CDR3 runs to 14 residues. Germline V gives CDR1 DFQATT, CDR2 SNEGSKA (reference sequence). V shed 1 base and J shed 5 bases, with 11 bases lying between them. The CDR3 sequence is CSARVFDRTGELFF. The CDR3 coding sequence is TGCAGTGCTAGAGTTTTTGACCGAACCGGGGAGCTGTTTTTT.

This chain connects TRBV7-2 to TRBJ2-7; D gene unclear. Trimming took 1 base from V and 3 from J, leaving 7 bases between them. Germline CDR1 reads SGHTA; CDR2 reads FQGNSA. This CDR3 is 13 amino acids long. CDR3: CASSLGGDYEQYV. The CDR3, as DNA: TGTGCCAGCAGCTTAGGCGGAGACTACGAGCAGTACGTC.

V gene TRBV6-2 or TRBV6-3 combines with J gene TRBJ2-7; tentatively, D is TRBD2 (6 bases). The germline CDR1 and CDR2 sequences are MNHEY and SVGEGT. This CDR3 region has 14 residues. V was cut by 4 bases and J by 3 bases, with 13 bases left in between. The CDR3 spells CASSFSGGNYEQYV. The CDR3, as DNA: TGTGCCAGCAGTTTCTCCGGAGGGAACTACGAGCAGTACGTC.

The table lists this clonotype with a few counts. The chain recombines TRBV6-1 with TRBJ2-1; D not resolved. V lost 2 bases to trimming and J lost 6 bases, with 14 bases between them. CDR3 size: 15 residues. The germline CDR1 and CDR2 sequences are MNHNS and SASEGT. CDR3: CASSESKTRSNEQFF. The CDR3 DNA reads TGTGCCAGCAGTGAATCGAAGACTCGTTCCAATGAGCAGTTCTTC.

Written as DNA, the CDR3 is TGTGCCAGCAGCCAGATCCTGGGAGTATACAATGAGCAGTTCTTC. Protein: CASSQILGVYNEQFF. This chain joins TRBV7-9 and TRBJ2-1, with D tentatively TRBD2 (5 bases). V shed 5 bases and J shed 4 bases, with 15 bases lying between them. Germline V gene data show CDR1 as SEHNR and CDR2 as FQNEAQ (reference sequence). This CDR3 is built from 15 residues.

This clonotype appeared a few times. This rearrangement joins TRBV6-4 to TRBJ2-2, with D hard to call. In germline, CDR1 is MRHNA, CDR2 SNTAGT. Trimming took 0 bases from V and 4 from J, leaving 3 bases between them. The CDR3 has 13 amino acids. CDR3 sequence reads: CASSDSTTGELFF. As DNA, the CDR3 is TGTGCCAGCAGTGACTCAACCACCGGGGAGCTGTTTTTT.

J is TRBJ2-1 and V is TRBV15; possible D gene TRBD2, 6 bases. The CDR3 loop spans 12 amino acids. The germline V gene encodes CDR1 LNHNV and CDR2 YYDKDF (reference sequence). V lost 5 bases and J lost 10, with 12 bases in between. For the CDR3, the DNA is TGTGCCACCAGCCCCCATGGGGGGGAGCAGTTCTTC. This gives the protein CATSPHGGEQFF.

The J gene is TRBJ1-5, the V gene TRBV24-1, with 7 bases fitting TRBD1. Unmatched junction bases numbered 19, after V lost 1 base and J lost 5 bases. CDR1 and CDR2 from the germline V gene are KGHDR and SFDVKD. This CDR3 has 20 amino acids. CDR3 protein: CATSDFWGIWGDSEDQPQHF. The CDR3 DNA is TGTGCCACCAGTGATTTCTGGGGGATCTGGGGGGACAGCGAGGATCAGCCCCAGCATTTT.

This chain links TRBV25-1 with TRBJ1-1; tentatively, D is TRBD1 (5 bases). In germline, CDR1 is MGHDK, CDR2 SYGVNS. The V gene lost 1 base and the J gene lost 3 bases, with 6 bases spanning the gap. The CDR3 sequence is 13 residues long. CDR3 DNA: TGTGCCAGCAGTGAATTGGGGGACACTGAAGCTTTCTTT. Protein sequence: CASSELGDTEAFF. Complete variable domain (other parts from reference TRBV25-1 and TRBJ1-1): EADIYQTPRYLVIGTGKKITLECSQTMGHDKMYWYQQDPGMELHLIHYSYGVNSTEKGDLSSESTVSRIRTEHFPLTLESARPSHTSQYLCASSELGDTEAFFGQGTRLTVV.

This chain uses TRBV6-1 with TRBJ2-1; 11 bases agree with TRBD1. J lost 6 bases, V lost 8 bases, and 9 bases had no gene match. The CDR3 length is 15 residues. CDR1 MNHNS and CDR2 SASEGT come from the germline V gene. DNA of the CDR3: TGTGCCAGCTTAGGGGGGACAGGGGGATTCAATGAGCAGTTCTTC. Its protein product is CASLGGTGGFNEQFF.